This TCR beta chain is from a study of blood T cell repertoires in COVID-19. Study-wide context: Samples representing acute and convalescent COVID-19 were sourced from the United States, Italy and Spain. T cells, B-cell-depleted T cells, or PBMCs provided the cDNA or gDNA that served as material.

Germline CDR1 and CDR2: WNHNN and SYGVQD (reference sequence). The V end was cut by 6 bases, the J end by 6 bases, with 12 bases between. The CDR3 contains 13 residues. The table came from immunoSEQ multiplex PCR; TCRdb's copy has only in-frame clones and leaves some out. Of around 83,000 clones in the sample, 85% to 90% are singletons; the top ten hold 7.5% to 9.5%. This clonotype was sampled from a man older than 75 with active or convalescent COVID-19. This chain joins TRBV10-1 and TRBJ2-1, with D possibly being TRBD1 (6 bases). The sample was peripheral blood. DNA of the CDR3: TGCGCCAGCAGCGGGACACCTCGCAATGAGCAGTTCTTC. It encodes CASSGTPRNEQFF.